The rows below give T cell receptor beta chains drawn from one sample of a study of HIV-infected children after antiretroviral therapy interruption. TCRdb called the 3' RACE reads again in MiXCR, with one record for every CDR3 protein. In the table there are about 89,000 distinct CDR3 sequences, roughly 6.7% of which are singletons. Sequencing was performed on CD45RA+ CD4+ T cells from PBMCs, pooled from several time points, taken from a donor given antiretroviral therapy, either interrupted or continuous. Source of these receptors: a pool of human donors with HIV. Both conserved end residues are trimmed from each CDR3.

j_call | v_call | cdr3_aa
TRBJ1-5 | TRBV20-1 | SAKTGVYQPQH
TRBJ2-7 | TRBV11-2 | ASSLVPGQGAYEQY
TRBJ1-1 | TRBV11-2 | ASSPPRTGDFF
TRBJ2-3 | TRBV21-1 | ASSADRGGTDTQY
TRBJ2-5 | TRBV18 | ASSANQETQY
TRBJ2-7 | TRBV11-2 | ASSFKGDQTYEQY
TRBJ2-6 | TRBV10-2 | ASSLTQGANVLT
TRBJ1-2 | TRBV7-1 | ASSLARSYGYT
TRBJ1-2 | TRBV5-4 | ASSSDASPYYGYT
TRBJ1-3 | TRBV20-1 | SVLGVTGNTIY
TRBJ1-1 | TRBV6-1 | ASSGQPGVEAF
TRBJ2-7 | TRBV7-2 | ASSLGGGGAYEQY
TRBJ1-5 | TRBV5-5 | ASSPHLDQPQH
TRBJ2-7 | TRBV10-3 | AISATGTEQY
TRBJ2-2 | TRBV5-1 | ASSSSGGAGELF
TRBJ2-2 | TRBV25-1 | ASSGDFLTGELF
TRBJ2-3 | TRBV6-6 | ASREPSTDTQY
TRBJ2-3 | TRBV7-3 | ASSYDRVSTDTQY
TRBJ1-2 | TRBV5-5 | ASSTLRTDGYT
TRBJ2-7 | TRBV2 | ASRRWVADYEQY
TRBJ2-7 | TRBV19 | ASSRRQFSYEQY
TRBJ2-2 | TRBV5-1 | ASSFIQRKNTGELF
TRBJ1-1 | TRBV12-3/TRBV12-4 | ASSSSGTTEAF
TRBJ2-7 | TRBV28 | ASRPPEGYEQY
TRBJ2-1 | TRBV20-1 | SVRRVINYNEQF
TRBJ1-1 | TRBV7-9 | ASSLFLGNSEAF
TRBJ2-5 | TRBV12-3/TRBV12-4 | ASSSTSGSGAQY
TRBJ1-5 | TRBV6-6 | ASSYSRQYNQPQH
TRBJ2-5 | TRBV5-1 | ASSSSDRGETQY
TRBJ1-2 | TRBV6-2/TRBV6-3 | ASRQGTEGYT
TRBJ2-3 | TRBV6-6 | ASKWRESTDTQY
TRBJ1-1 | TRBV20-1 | SARDRVVNTEAF